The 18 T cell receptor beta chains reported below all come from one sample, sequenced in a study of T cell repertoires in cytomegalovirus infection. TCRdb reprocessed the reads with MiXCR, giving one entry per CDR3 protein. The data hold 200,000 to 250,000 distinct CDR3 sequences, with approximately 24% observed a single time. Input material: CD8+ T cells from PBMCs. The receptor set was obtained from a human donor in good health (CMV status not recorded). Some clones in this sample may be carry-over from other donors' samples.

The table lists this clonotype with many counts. Here the CDR3 reads CASSPTSGVPLEQYF. The DNA of the CDR3 is TGTGCCAGCAGCCCAACTAGCGGGGTTCCCCTGGAGCAGTACTTC. The chain combines TRBV7-2 with TRBJ2-7, with 10 bases matching TRBD2. The germline CDR1 and CDR2 sequences are SGHTA and FQGNSA. The CDR3 totals 15 residues. The junction had 11 bases not matched to a gene; V was cut back by 5 bases and J by 7 bases.

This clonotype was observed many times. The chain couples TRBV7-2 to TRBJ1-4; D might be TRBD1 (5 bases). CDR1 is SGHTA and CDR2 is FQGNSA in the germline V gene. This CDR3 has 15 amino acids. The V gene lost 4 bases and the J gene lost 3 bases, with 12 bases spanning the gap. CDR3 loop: CASSSGTSSNEKLFF. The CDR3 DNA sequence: TGTGCCAGCAGCTCCGGGACGTCTTCTAATGAAAAACTGTTTTTT.

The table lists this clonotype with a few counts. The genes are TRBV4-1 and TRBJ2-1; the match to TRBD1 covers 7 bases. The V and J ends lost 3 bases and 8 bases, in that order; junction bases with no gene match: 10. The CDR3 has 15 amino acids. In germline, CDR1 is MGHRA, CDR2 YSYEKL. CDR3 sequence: CASSQWQGVSDEQFF. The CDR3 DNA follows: TGCGCCAGCAGCCAGTGGCAGGGGGTCTCCGATGAGCAGTTCTTC.

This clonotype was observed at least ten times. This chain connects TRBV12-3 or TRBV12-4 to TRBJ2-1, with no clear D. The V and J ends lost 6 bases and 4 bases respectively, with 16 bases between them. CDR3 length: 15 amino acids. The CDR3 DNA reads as TGTGCCAGCAGGCCTACGCTGGAGCCATACAATGAGCAGTTCTTC. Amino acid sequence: CASRPTLEPYNEQFF.

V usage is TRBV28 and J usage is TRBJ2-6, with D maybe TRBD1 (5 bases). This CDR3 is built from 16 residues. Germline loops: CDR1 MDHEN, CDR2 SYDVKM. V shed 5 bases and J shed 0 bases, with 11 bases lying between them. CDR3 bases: TGTGCCAGCAGTCCAATCGACAGCTCTGGGGCCAACGTCCTGACTTTC. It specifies CASSPIDSSGANVLTF.

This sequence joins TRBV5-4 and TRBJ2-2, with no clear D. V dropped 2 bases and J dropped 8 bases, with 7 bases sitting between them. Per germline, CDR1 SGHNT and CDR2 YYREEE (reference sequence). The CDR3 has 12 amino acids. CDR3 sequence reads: CASSFGRGELFF. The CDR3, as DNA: TGTGCCAGCAGCTTTGGAAGGGGGGAGCTGTTTTTT.

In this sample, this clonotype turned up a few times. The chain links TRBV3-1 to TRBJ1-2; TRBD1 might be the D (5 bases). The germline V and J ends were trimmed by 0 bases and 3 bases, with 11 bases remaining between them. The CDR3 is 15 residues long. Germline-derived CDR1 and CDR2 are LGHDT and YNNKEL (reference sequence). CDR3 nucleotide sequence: TGTGCCAGCAGCCAAGATTCTGGGGCGTACTATGGCTACACCTTC. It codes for CASSQDSGAYYGYTF. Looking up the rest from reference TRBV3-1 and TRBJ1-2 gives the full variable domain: DTAVSQTPKYLVTQMGNDKSIKCEQNLGHDTMYWYKQDSKKFLKIMFSYNNKELIINETVPNRFSPKSPDKAHLNLHINSLELGDSAVYFCASSQDSGAYYGYTFGSGTRLTVV.

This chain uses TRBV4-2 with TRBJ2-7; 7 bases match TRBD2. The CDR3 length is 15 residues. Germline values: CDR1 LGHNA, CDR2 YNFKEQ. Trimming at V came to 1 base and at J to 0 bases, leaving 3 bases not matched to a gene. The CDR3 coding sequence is TGTGCCAGCAGCCAAGGCGGGGAGGGCTCCTACGAGCAGTACTTC. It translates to CASSQGGEGSYEQYF.

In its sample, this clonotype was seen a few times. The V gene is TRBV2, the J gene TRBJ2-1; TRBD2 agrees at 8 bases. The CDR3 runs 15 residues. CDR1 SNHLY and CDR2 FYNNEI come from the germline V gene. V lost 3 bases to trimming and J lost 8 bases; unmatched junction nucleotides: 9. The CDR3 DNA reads TGTGCCAGCAGTGAGGCCGGGGGGGGCTTCGATGAGCAGTTCTTC. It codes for CASSEAGGGFDEQFF.

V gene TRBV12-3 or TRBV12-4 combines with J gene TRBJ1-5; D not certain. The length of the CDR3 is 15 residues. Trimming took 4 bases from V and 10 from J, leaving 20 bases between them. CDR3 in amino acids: CASSSRTDSGIPQHF. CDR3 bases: TGTGCCAGCAGTTCAAGGACTGACTCAGGAATACCCCAGCATTTT.

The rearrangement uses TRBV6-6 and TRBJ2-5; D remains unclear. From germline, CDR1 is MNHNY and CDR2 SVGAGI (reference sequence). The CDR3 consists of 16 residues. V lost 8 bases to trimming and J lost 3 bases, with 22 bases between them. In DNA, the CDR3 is TGTGCCAGCGCTGACCCCCGGCGAGGAGTGGAAGAGACCCAGTACTTC. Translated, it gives CASADPRRGVEETQYF.

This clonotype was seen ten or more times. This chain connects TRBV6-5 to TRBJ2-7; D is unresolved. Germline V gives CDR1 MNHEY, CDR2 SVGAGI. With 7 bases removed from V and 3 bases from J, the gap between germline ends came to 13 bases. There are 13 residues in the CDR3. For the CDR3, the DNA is TGTGCCAGCACCGAGATGAACAGCTACGAGCAGTACTTC. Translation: CASTEMNSYEQYF.

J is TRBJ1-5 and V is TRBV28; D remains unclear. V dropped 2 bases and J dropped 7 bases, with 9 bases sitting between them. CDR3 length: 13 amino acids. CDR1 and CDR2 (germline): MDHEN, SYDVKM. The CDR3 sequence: CASSLDEGQPQHF. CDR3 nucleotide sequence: TGTGCCAGCAGTTTAGACGAGGGACAGCCCCAGCATTTT.

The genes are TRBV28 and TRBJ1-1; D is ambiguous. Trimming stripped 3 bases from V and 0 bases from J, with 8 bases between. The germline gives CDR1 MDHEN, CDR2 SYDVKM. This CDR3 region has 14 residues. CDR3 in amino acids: CASSLVKLNTEAFF. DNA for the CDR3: TGTGCCAGCAGTTTGGTCAAGCTGAACACTGAAGCTTTCTTT.

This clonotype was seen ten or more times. The CDR3 region has the DNA TGTGCCAGCAGCTTACCGACAGGAGAGACCCAGTACTTC. Its translation: CASSLPTGETQYF. This chain uses TRBV7-9 with TRBJ2-5; D might be TRBD1 (6 bases). Per the germline V gene, CDR1 is SEHNR and CDR2 is FQNEAQ (reference sequence). Trimming left V 2 bases short and J 4 bases short, with 8 bases between. This CDR3 has 13 residues.

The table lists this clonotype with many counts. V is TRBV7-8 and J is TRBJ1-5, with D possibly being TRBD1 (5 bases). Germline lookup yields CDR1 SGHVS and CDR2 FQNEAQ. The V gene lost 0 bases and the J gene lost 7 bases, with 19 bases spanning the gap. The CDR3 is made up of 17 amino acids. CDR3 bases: TGTGCCAGCAGCTTAGCGTGGGTCCGGGGGTCGGGCCAGCCCCAGCATTTT. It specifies CASSLAWVRGSGQPQHF.

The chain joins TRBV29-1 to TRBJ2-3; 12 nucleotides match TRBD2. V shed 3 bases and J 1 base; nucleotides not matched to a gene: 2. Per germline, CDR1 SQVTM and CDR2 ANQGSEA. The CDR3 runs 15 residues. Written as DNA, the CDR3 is TGCAGCGTTGATCGGACTAGCGGGGGCACAGATACGCAGTATTTT. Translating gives CSVDRTSGGTDTQYF.

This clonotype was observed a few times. CDR3: CATSGGTEANGYGYTF. DNA for the CDR3: TGTGCCACCAGTGGGGGGACAGAAGCTAATGGCTATGGCTACACCTTC. The genes are TRBV24-1 and TRBJ1-2; TRBD1 aligns across 7 bases. V shed 5 bases, J shed 4 bases, and the junction held 12 bases outside the gene matches. CDR1 is KGHDR, CDR2 SFDVKD, per germline. The CDR3 has 16 residues.